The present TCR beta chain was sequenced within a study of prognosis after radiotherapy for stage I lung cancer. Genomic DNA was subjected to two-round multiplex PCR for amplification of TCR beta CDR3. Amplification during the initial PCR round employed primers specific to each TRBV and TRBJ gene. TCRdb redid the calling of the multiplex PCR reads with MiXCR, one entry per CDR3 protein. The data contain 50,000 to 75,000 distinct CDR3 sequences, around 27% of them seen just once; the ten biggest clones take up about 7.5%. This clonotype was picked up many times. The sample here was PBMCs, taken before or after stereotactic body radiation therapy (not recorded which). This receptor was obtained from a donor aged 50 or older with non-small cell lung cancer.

CDR3 DNA sequence: TGCAGTGCCGTGCCGGGACACATGAACACTGAAGCTTTCTTT. It encodes CSAVPGHMNTEAFF. The chain has TRBV20-1 and TRBJ1-1; D is perhaps TRBD1 (6 bases). The CDR3 contains 14 residues. The V and J ends lost 6 bases and 0 bases respectively, with 14 bases between them. The germline V gene encodes CDR1 DFQATT and CDR2 SNEGSKA (reference sequence).